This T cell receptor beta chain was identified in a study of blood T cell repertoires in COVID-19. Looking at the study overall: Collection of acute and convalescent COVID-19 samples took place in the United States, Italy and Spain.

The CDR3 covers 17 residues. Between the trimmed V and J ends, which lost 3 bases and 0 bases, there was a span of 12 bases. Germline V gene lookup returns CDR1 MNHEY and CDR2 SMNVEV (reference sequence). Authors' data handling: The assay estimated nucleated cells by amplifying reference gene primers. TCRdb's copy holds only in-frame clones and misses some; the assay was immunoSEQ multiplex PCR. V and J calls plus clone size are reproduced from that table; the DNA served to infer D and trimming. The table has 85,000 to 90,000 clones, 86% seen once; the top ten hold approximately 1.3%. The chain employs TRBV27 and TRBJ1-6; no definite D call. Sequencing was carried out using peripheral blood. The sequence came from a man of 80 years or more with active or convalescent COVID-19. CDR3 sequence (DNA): TGTGCCAGCAGTTTTCCAAGCATAAGCTCCTATAATTCACCCCTCCACTTT. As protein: CASSFPSISSYNSPLHF.